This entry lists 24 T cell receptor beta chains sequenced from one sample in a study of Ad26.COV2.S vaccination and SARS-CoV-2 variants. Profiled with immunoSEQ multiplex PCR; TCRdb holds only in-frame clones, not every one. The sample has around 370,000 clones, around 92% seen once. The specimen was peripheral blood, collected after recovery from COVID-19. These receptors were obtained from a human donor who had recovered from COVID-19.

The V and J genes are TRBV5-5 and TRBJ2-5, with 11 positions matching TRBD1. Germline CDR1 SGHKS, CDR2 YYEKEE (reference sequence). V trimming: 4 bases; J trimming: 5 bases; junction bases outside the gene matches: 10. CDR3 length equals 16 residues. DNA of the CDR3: TGTGCCAGCAGCGTCCGGACAGGGGGCGGTTTGGAGACCCAGTACTTC. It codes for CASSVRTGGGLETQYF.

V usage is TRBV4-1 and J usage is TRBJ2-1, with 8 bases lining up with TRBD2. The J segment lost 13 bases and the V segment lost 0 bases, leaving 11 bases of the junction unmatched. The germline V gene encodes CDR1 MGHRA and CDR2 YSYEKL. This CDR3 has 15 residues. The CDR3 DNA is TGCGCCAGCAGCCAAGATGGGACTAGTCAAATCGAACAGTTCTTC. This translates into CASSQDGTSQIEQFF.

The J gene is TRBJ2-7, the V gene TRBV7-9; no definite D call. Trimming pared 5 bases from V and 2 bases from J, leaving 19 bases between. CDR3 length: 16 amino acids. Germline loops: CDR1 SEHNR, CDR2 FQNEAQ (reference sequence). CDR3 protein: CASSPPRAGMTYEQYF. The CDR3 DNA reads TGTGCCAGCAGCCCACCCCGGGCTGGGATGACCTACGAGCAGTACTTC.

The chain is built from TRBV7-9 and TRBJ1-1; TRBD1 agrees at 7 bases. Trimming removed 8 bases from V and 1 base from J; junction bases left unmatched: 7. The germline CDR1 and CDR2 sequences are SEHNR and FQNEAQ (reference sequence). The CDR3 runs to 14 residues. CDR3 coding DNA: TGTGCCAGCCTGAGGGGGGACAGGAACACTGAAGCTTTCTTT. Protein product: CASLRGDRNTEAFF.

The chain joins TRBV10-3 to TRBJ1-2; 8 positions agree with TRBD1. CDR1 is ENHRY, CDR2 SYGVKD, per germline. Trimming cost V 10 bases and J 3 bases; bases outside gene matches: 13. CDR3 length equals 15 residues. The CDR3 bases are TGTGCCACCGGGGCTCCAGGGGGCGGCCACTATGGCTACACCTTC. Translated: CATGAPGGGHYGYTF.

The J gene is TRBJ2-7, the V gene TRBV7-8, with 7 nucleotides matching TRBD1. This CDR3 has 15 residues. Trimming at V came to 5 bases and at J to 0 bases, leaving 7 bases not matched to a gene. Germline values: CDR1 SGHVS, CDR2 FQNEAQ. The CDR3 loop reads CASSARTGSSYEQYF. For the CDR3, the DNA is TGTGCCAGCAGCGCACGGACAGGTAGCTCCTACGAGCAGTACTTC.

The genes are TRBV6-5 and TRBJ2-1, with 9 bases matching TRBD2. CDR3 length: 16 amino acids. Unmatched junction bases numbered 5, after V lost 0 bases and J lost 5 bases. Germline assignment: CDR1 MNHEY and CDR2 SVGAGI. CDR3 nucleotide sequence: TGTGCCAGCAGTTACTCTCACCTAGCGGGGAACAATGAGCAGTTCTTC. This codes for CASSYSHLAGNNEQFF.

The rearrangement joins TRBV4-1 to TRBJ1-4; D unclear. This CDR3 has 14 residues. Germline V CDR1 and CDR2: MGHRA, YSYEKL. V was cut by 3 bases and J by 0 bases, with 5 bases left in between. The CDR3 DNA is TGCGCCAGCAGCCAGGTTGCAACTAATGAAAAACTGTTTTTT. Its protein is CASSQVATNEKLFF.

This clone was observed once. CDR3 sequence (DNA): TGTGCCAGCAGCGCCTACCACGCTGAGCAGTTCTTC. This codes for CASSAYHAEQFF. The gene calls are TRBV7-2 and TRBJ2-1; D not certain. Germline CDR1 SGHTA, CDR2 FQGNSA. The CDR3 runs to 12 residues. V lost 5 bases and J 9 bases, leaving 11 bases between the germline ends.

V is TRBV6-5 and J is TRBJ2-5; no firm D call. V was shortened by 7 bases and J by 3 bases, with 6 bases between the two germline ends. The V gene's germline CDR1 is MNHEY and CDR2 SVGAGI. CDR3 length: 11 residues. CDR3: CASTREETQYF. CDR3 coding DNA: TGTGCCAGCACTCGGGAAGAGACCCAGTACTTC.

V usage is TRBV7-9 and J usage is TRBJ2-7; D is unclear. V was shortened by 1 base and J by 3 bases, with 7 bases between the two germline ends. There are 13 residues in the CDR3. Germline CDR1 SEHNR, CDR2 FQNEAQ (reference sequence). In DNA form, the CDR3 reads TGTGCCAGCAGCTTAGTCATGGGCTACGAGCAGTACTTC. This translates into CASSLVMGYEQYF.

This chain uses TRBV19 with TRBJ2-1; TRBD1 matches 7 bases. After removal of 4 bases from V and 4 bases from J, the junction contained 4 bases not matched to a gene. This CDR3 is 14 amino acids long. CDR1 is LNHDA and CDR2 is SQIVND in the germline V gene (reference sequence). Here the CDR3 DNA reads TGTGCCAGTAGTAAGGGACAGCAGTACAATGAGCAGTTCTTC. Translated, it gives CASSKGQQYNEQFF.

The CDR3 protein is CASSYWRLRMNTEAFF. As DNA, the CDR3 is TGTGCCAGCAGTTACTGGCGCTTACGGATGAACACTGAAGCTTTCTTT. The chain has TRBV6-2 or TRBV6-3 and TRBJ1-1; no clear D. V lost 1 base to trimming and J lost 0 bases, with 12 bases between them. The CDR3 covers 16 residues. CDR1 is MNHEY and CDR2 is SVGEGT in the germline V gene.

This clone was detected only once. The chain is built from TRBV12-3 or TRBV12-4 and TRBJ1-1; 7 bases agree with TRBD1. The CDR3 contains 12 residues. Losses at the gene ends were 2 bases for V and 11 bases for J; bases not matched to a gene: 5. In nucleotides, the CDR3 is TGTGCCAGCAGTTTACGACAGGGTGATGCTTTCTTT. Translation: CASSLRQGDAFF.

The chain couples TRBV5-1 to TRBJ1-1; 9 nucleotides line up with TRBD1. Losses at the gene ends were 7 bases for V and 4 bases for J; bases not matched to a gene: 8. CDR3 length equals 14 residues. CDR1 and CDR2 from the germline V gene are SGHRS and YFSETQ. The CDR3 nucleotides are TGCGCCAGCCGAGGGACAGGGTTAACCACTGAAGCTTTCTTT. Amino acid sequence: CASRGTGLTTEAFF.

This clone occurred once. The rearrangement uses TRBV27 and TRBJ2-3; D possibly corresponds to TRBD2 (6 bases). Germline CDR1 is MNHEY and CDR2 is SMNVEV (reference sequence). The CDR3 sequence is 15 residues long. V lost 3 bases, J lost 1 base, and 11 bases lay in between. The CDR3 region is CASSFRGKRTDTQYF. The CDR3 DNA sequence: TGTGCCAGCAGTTTCCGGGGGAAACGCACAGATACGCAGTATTTT.

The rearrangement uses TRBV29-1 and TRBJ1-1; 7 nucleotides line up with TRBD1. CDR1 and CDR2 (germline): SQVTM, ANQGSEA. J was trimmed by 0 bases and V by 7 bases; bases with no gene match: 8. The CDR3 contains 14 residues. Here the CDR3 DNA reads TGCAGCGCCTCGGACAGGACCATGAACACTGAAGCTTTCTTT. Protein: CSASDRTMNTEAFF.

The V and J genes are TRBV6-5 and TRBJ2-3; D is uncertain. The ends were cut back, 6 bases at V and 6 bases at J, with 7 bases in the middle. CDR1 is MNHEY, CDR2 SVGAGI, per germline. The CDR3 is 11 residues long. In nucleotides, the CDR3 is TGTGCCAGCAGCCGCGCGGATACGCAGTATTTT. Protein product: CASSRADTQYF.

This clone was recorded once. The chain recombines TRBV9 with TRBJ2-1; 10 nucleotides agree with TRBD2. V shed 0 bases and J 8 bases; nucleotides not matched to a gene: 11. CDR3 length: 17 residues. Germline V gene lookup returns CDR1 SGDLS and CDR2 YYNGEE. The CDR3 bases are TGTGCCAGCAGCGTAGCCGTTGAGCGGGGGGGCCACGATGAGCAGTTCTTC. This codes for CASSVAVERGGHDEQFF.

Here the CDR3 DNA reads TGTGCCAGCAGCCCGGGACTAGCGGGGGCCCTCCAAGAGACCCAGTACTTC. Its protein product is CASSPGLAGALQETQYF. The genes are TRBV4-2 and TRBJ2-5; 14 bases match TRBD2. Per the germline V gene, CDR1 is LGHNA and CDR2 is YNFKEQ. This CDR3 comprises 17 residues. V was clipped by 4 bases and J by 1 base; unmatched bases: 5.

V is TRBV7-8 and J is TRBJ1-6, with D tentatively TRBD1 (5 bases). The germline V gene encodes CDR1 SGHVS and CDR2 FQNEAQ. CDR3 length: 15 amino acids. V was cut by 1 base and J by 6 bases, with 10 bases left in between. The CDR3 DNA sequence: TGTGCCAGCAGCTTAGAAGGCAGGGTTAATTCACCCCTCCACTTT. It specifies CASSLEGRVNSPLHF.

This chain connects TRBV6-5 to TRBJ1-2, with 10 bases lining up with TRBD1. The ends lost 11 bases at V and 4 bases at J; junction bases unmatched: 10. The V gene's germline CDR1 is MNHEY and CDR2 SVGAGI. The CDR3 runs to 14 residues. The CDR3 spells CACRDRGYGYGYTF. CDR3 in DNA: TGTGCCTGCCGGGACAGGGGCTATGGCTATGGCTACACCTTC.

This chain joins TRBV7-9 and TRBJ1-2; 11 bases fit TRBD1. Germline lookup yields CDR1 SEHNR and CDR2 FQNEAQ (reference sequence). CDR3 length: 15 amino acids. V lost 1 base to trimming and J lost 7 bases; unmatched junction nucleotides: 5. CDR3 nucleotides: TGTGCCAGCAGCTTAGGGACAGGGGGCTCCCGTGGCTACACCTTC. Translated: CASSLGTGGSRGYTF.

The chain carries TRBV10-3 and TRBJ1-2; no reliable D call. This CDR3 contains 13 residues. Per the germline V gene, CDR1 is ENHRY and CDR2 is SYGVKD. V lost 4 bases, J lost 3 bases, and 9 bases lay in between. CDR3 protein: CAISGNLDYGYTF. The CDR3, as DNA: TGTGCCATCAGTGGGAACTTAGACTATGGCTACACCTTC.